The 13 T cell receptor beta chains listed next were all sequenced from one sample in a study of graft-versus-host responses after intestinal transplantation. TCRdb keeps only in-frame clones here, not all; method: immunoSEQ multiplex PCR. Among tens of thousands of clones, around 93% were seen once, and the ten largest hold more than 0.3%. Antigens for these TCRs are unknown. The specimen comprised unstimulated CD4+ T cells sorted from spleen or lymph node cells, sampled before transplant. These receptors originate from a human donor who was the organ donor for an intestinal transplant.

The CDR3 DNA sequence: TGTGCCAGCACCTCTTTGGAGGGGAGGGGCTACAATGAGCAGTTCTTC. As protein: CASTSLEGRGYNEQFF. The chain carries TRBV5-8 and TRBJ2-1, with 7 nucleotides matching TRBD2. The junction had 12 bases not matched to a gene; V was cut back by 6 bases and J by 3 bases. The length of the CDR3 is 16 residues. Looked up from germline, CDR1 is SGHTS and CDR2 is YDEGEE. The variable domain in full, completed from reference TRBV5-8 and TRBJ2-1, reads EAGVTQSPTHLIKTRGQQATLRCSPISGHTSVYWYQQALGLGLQFLLWYDEGEERNRGNFPPRFSGRQFPNYSSELNVNALELEDSALYLCASTSLEGRGYNEQFFGPGTRLTVL.

The V call is TRBV4-2, the J call TRBJ2-7; D may be TRBD2 (5 bases). Germline V gene sequence: CDR1 LGHNA, CDR2 YNFKEQ. CDR3 length equals 15 residues. V was shortened by 3 bases and J by 2 bases, with 14 bases between the two germline ends. CDR3 in amino acids: CASSQRVGVAYEQYF. The CDR3, as DNA: TGTGCCAGCAGCCAGAGGGTCGGGGTGGCCTACGAGCAGTACTTC.

J is TRBJ1-6 and V is TRBV6-1; D is perhaps TRBD1 (6 bases). V lost 6 bases to trimming and J lost 0 bases, with 9 bases between them. Per germline, CDR1 MNHNS and CDR2 SASEGT. The CDR3 is 15 amino acids. CDR3 DNA sequence: TGTGCCAGCAGACAGGGCGGCTCCTATAATTCACCCCTCCACTTT. Its translation: CASRQGGSYNSPLHF.

The chain couples TRBV9 to TRBJ2-5; D might be TRBD1 (5 bases). The V gene lost 4 bases and the J gene lost 5 bases, with 18 bases spanning the gap. Germline CDR1 SGDLS, CDR2 YYNGEE. CDR3 length: 15 residues. The CDR3 DNA follows: TGTGCCAGCAGCCTCCAGGGTGGCCCAATGGAGACCCAGTACTTC. This sequence encodes CASSLQGGPMETQYF.

The chain carries TRBV7-9 and TRBJ1-4; D is undetermined. The CDR3 is 15 amino acids. Germline loops: CDR1 SEHNR, CDR2 FQNEAQ (reference sequence). Trimming cost V 1 base and J 7 bases, with 13 bases left between them. CDR3 amino acids: CASSLGGALGEKLFF. The CDR3 DNA follows: TGTGCCAGCAGCTTAGGCGGAGCCCTTGGTGAAAAACTGTTTTTT.

This clone was found a few times. In DNA, the CDR3 is TGTGCCAGCAGTTTAGGGCCCCCAGGGAACCCCTATAATTCACCCCTCCACTTT. Translated: CASSLGPPGNPYNSPLHF. The V call is TRBV27, the J call TRBJ1-6; TRBD1 might be the D (5 bases). The CDR3 is made up of 18 amino acids. Looked up from germline, CDR1 is MNHEY and CDR2 is SMNVEV (reference sequence). The V gene lost 2 bases and the J gene lost 2 bases, with 16 bases spanning the gap.

This rearrangement joins TRBV27 to TRBJ1-6; D gene uncertain. The CDR3 loop spans 16 amino acids. Germline V gene data show CDR1 as MNHEY and CDR2 as SMNVEV (reference sequence). The germline V and J ends were trimmed by 3 bases and 1 base, with 10 bases remaining between them. This CDR3 reads CASSFVTGSYNSPLHF. The CDR3 DNA sequence: TGTGCCAGCAGTTTTGTGACCGGGTCCTATAATTCACCCCTCCACTTT.

CDR3 in amino acids: CASTAGGVAKNIQYF. As DNA, the CDR3 is TGTGCCAGCACAGCGGGGGGCGTAGCCAAAAACATTCAGTACTTC. V usage is TRBV5-8 and J usage is TRBJ2-4, with TRBD2 matching 9 bases. Germline V CDR1 and CDR2: SGHTS, YDEGEE. Trimming at V came to 6 bases and at J to 0 bases, leaving 4 bases not matched to a gene. This CDR3 comprises 15 residues.

Written as DNA, the CDR3 is TGTGCCAGTATGGGGCGGGCGGGACTAGCGATAGATGAGCAGTTCTTC. Translated: CASMGRAGLAIDEQFF. The gene calls are TRBV19 and TRBJ2-1; TRBD2 matches 10 bases. CDR3 size: 16 residues. V shed 7 bases and J 8 bases; nucleotides not matched to a gene: 14. Per germline, CDR1 LNHDA and CDR2 SQIVND (reference sequence).

V usage is TRBV6-1 and J usage is TRBJ2-7; 7 bases map to TRBD2. V dropped 6 bases and J dropped 2; count of bases not matched to a gene: 1. The CDR3 has 12 residues. Germline V gives CDR1 MNHNS, CDR2 SASEGT. The CDR3 DNA reads TGTGCCAGCAGGGGGACTACCTACGAGCAGTACTTC. Translation: CASRGTTYEQYF.

The chain has TRBV5-1 and TRBJ2-1; 13 bases line up with TRBD2. The trim removed 0 bases at V and 6 bases at J, leaving 3 bases unmatched. Germline V gives CDR1 SGHRS, CDR2 YFSETQ. This CDR3 contains 16 residues. The DNA of the CDR3 is TGCGCCAGCAGCTTGGCCGGACTAGCGGGAGTCAATGAGCAGTTCTTC. This gives the protein CASSLAGLAGVNEQFF.

The chain combines TRBV6-6 with TRBJ1-1; D is unresolved. CDR3 size: 13 residues. The germline V and J ends were trimmed by 2 bases and 4 bases, with 8 bases remaining between them. CDR1 is MNHNY and CDR2 is SVGAGI in the germline V gene (reference sequence). The CDR3 loop reads CASSYEEITEAFF. The CDR3 nucleotides are TGTGCCAGCAGTTACGAGGAGATCACTGAAGCTTTCTTT.

This sequence joins TRBV13 and TRBJ2-1; D unresolved. CDR1 PRHDT and CDR2 FYEKMQ come from the germline V gene (reference sequence). The CDR3 has 13 amino acids. The V end was cut by 11 bases, the J end by 7 bases, with 18 bases between. CDR3 in DNA: TGTGCCCCTAAGGAGACTTCCCAAAATGAGCAGTTCTTC. This sequence encodes CAPKETSQNEQFF.